This T cell receptor beta chain was obtained from a study of cytomegalovirus exposure and HLA in healthy donors. Whole-study findings and limits: High sensitivity and specificity were reportedly achieved when the classifier diagnosed cytomegalovirus status.

On this clone: Antigen: not known.

Unmatched junction bases numbered 7, after V lost 6 bases and J lost 6 bases. Germline V gene lookup returns CDR1 SGHAT and CDR2 FQNNGV. The CDR3 consists of 13 residues. Generated by immunoSEQ multiplex PCR, the TCRdb table keeps only in-frame clones and is missing some. Counted here are about 200,000 clones, approximately 80% occurring once; the ten biggest clones make up 13%. The genes are TRBV11-2 and TRBJ1-2, with 7 bases fitting TRBD1. The clonotype originates from a woman aged 30 to 39 in good health and CMV-seropositive. The sample taken for sequencing was PBMCs. The CDR3 sequence is CASRPTGVDGYTF. The CDR3 DNA sequence: TGTGCCAGCAGACCCACAGGGGTTGATGGCTACACCTTC.